This T cell receptor (beta chain) was captured by sequencing in a study of CD8 T cells in Susac syndrome. Study-level points and caveats: The relatively small number of individuals in the TCR sequencing and HLA analysis was acknowledged by the study.

The V gene's germline CDR1 is SEHNR and CDR2 FQNEAQ (reference sequence). V was shortened by 6 bases and J by 2 bases, with 13 bases between the two germline ends. The CDR3 consists of 14 residues. Controls were drawn from healthy donors and were matched for age and sex. TEMRA cells were FACS-enriched, unlike CD8+ and CD4+ T cells, which were negatively isolated. Points on this clonotype: Its specificity is not known.

Random-hexamer reverse transcription was applied to roughly 0.5 to 1 ug RNA. Amplification of the TCR beta CDR3 was carried out by immunoSEQ multiplex PCR, which spanned a total of 54 Vbeta and 13 Jbeta segments. In TCRdb, the immunoSEQ multiplex PCR reads were re-called with MiXCR into one record per CDR3 protein. The sample has 110,000 to 150,000 distinct CDR3 sequences; 94% are singletons. This receptor was taken from a human donor in good health. Sequencing used CD8+ T cells from PBMCs. The rearrangement links TRBV7-9 to TRBJ1-2; D gene uncertain. The CDR3: CASSNKGTNYGYTF. CDR3 in DNA: TGTGCCAGCAGTAATAAGGGAACAAACTATGGCTACACCTTC.